This TCR beta chain was documented in a study of patients and donors after allogeneic stem cell transplantation. TCRdb fed the RT-PCR reads into MiXCR, producing one record per CDR3 protein. The sample has 15,000 to 20,000 distinct CDR3 sequences, about 30% seen once; the top ten hold around 35%. With 5 bases clipped from V and 3 bases from J, the junction kept 9 bases outside the gene matches. Germline V gene lookup returns CDR1 MNHNY and CDR2 SVGAGI (reference sequence). The CDR3 sequence is 16 residues long. The chain is built from TRBV6-6 and TRBJ2-3, with 9 bases lining up with TRBD1. What was sequenced was blood, either unsorted or a sorted T cell fraction (not recorded which). The sequence was obtained from a human donor who was either an allogeneic HSCT recipient or a stem cell or donor lymphocyte infusion donor (not recorded which). It is not recorded whose cells these are; they may come from a transplant donor. The DNA of the CDR3 is TGTGCCAGCAGTGCCGGGACAGGGATCGGGACAGATACGCAGTATTTT. The encoded protein is CASSAGTGIGTDTQYF.